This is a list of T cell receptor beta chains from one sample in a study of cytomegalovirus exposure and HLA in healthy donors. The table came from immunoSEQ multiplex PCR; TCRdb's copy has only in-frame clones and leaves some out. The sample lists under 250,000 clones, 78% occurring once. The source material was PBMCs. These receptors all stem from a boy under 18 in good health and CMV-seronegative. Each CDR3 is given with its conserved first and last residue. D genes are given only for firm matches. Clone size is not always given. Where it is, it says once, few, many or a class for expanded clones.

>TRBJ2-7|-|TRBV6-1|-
TGTGCCAGCAGTGAATTCAGGAACAGAGCCTACGAGCAGTACTTC
CASSEFRNRAYEQYF
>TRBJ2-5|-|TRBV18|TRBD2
TGTGCCAGCTCACCTTCGACTAGCGGGAGGGAGCGAGAGACCCAGTACTTC
CASSPSTSGRERETQYF
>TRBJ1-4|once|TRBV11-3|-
TGTGCCAGCAGCTACAGGGAGGGAAAACTGTTTTTT
CASSYREGKLFF
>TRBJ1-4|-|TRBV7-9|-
TGTGCCAGCAGCTTTGGTGTTAGTAATGAAAAACTGTTTTTT
CASSFGVSNEKLFF
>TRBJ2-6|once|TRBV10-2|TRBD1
TGCGCCAGCCGACAGGGGGCGAGGACTGGGGCCAACGTCCTGACTTTC
CASRQGARTGANVLTF
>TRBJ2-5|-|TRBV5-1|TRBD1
TGCGCCAGCAGCTGGGCCGGGACAGGTAGTGAGACCCAGTACTTC
CASSWAGTGSETQYF
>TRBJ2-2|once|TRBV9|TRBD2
TGTGCCAGCAGTGTAGCGGGAGGCACCGGGGAGCTGTTTTTT
CASSVAGGTGELFF
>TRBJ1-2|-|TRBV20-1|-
TGCAGTGCTGGACAGTTCTATGGCTACACCTTC
CSAGQFYGYTF
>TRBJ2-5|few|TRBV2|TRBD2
TGTGCCAGCAGTTTAACTAGCGGGATCTTCCAAGAGACCCAGTACTTC
CASSLTSGIFQETQYF
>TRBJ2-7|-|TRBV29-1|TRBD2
TGCAGCGTGGGGGGGACTAGCGTCGTCTACGAGCAGTACTTC
CSVGGTSVVYEQYF
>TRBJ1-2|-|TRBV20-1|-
TGCAGTGCTAGGGAGACAGCTAGCTACACCTTC
CSARETASYTF
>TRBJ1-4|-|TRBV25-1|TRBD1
TGTGCCAGCAGTGAACAGGGGGCTAATGAAAAACTGTTTTTT
CASSEQGANEKLFF
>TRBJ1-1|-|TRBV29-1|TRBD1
TGCAGCGTTGTGGGATTCGGGACAGGTAAAATGAACACTGAAGCTTTCTTT
CSVVGFGTGKMNTEAFF
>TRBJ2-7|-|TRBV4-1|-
TGCGCCAGCAGCCAAGACTTAGCGAGGACCTACGAGCAGTACTTC
CASSQDLARTYEQYF
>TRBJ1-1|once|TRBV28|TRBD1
TGTGCCAGCAGTTTGGGACAGGATTACACTGAAGCTTTCTTT
CASSLGQDYTEAFF
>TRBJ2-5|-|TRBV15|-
TGTGCCACCAGCAGGGACTACTCCCAAGAGACCCAGTACTTC
CATSRDYSQETQYF
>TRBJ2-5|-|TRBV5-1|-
TGCGCCAGCAGCTTGGACGTCGGCCAAGAGACCCAGTACTTC
CASSLDVGQETQYF
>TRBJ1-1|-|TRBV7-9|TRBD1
TGTGCAGTAACCACCGACAGGGGGGCAGATTACACTGAAGCTTTCTTT
CAVTTDRGADYTEAFF
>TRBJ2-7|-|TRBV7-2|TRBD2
TGTGCCAGCAGCCCCCGGCGGGGCGGGAGTCCTATCCACGAGCAGTACTTC
CASSPRRGGSPIHEQYF
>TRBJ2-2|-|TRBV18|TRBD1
TGTGCCAGTTTACCTCCGGGACAGGGGGCCACCGGGGAGCTGTTTTTT
CASLPPGQGATGELFF
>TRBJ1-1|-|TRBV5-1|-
TGCGCCAGCAGCTTGGCAGCCCTGACTGGCACTGAAGCTTTCTTT
CASSLAALTGTEAFF
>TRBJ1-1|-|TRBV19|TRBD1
TGTGCCACCTCAGGACAGGGAGGACGGAACACTGAAGCTTTCTTT
CATSGQGGRNTEAFF
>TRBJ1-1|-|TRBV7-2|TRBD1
TGTGCCAGCAGCCAACAGGGGGCGGGTAACACTGAAGCTTTCTTT
CASSQQGAGNTEAFF
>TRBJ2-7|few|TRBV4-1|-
TGCGCCAGCAGCCAAGCGGGGGGCCCCTCCTACGAGCAGTACTTC
CASSQAGGPSYEQYF
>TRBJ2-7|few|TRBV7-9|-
TGTGCCAGCAGCTTAGCTTATTACGAGCAGTACTTC
CASSLAYYEQYF
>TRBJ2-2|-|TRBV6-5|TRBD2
TGTGCCAGCAAGACGACTAGCGGGAGTACCGGGGAGCTGTTTTTT
CASKTTSGSTGELFF
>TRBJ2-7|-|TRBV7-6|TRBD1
TGTGCCAGCAGCTTTAACCCCGGACAGGGGGCGTACGAGCAGTACTTC
CASSFNPGQGAYEQYF
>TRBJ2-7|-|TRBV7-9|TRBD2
TGTGCCAGCAGCTTCCTGGGGAGGGAGGTAGGCCACGAGCAGTACTTC
CASSFLGREVGHEQYF
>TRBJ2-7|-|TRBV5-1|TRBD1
TGCGCCAGCAGCTTGTGGCCAGGGGGTCGGGAGCAGTACTTC
CASSLWPGGREQYF
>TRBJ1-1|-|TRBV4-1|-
TGCGCCAGCAGCCACGGGGGGAACACTGAAGCTTTCTTT
CASSHGGNTEAFF
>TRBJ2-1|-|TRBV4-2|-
TGTGCCAGCAGTCGAGGGCCGAGTTACAATGAGCAGTTCTTC
CASSRGPSYNEQFF
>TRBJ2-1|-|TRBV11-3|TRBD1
TGTGCCAGCAGCTCACAAACCCGGGACAGATTGTTCTTC
CASSSQTRDRLFF
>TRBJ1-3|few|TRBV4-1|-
TGCGCCAGCAGCCACAGGACTCGAAACACCATATATTTT
CASSHRTRNTIYF